This T cell receptor (beta chain) was retrieved from a study of brain T cells in children with intractable seizures (dated by TCRdb to about 2021). Concerning the study at large: A NanoString immunology panel was first used to screen resected brain tissue from more than 40 pediatric epilepsy surgery cases for immune gene transcripts. Among the roughly twelve selected surgery cases, eight also had pre-surgery blood sequenced, leaving four with brain tissue only. General study outcomes and caveats: Because sequencing depth differed between pre- and post-surgery blood, the absence of clones from the pre-surgery sample may reflect undersampling. Viral specificity was inferred only from CDR3 sequence similarity, and patients' HCMV serostatus was unknown.

What the time point label conveys for this sample: blood from clinic visit 5 months post-surgery; TSC patient then seizure free. The surgery cases with the highest brain T cell transcript signatures were chosen for TCR beta chain sequencing of brain tissue, and also of blood when blood was available. Before surgery, the patients had been given at least one anti-epileptic drug. The TCR-sequenced patients were children whose drug-resistant epilepsy was caused by tuberous sclerosis complex, focal cortical dysplasia, Rasmussen encephalitis or hemimegalencephaly. The Monarch genomic DNA purification kit was used to extract bulk genomic DNA from unsorted brain tissue and from whole blood. Comment on this clone: Its specific antigen is unknown. Base qualities are not provided; no much larger clone lies one nucleotide away.

The junction shows trimming of 1 base on V and 9 bases on J, and the gene matches do not reach 7 bases of it. The CDR3, from cysteine to phenylalanine, totals 15 residues. Just CDR3 DNA is preserved here, 45 bases in frame from base 1. The germline V gene provides CDR1 SGDLS and CDR2 YYNGEE. The immunoSEQ assay was used to generate TCR beta chain sequences from genomic DNA. The authors' analysis ran thus. CDR3 sequences that did not begin with the conserved framework cysteine at position 104 were removed by hand. Clonality was calculated as one minus the normalized Shannon's Diversity Index, with values ranging from 0 (maximal diversity) to 1 (oligoclonal). Differences in the frequency of the same CDR3 between samples, such as brain versus blood, were assessed with chi-squared comparison-of-proportions tests. Public clonotypes were found through immuneACCESS searches, while the VDJdb browser was used to judge similarity to known antiviral clonotypes. TCRdb holds this immuneACCESS table with in-frame rearrangements only. Some clones are missing; in checked studies, unresolved V genes explain under half, and the rest has no known cause. The D gene and trimming were derived from the DNA, and the V and J assignments and clone size from that table. Counted in this sample were about 340,000 clones; 93% of them appeared once. The ten biggest clones cover 5.5% to 6% of the sample.

This sequence was found in a boy under three years old with tuberous sclerosis and intractable seizures. The material was peripheral blood, obtained 4 to 5 months after surgery. The chain is made from TRBV9 and TRBJ1-6, and 7 junction bases match TRBD1. The CDR3 here reads CASSVSGGVLSPLHF. The DNA is as follows: TGTGCCAGCAGCGTATCAGGGGGTGTCCTTTCACCCCTCCACTTT.